Each of the 18 T cell receptor beta chains below was sequenced from the same sample in a study of shared clonotypes between healthy human individuals. Sequencing was performed with immunoSEQ multiplex PCR; in TCRdb, only in-frame clones are kept and a portion is missing. The data show 1.6 million or so clones, with about 98.5% seen just once and about 0.34% held by the top ten. Sequencing was performed on naive CD4+ T cells sorted from blood. The sample's subset: CD45RA+ positively selected. These receptors were collected from a man aged 30-40 years in good health.

The V and J genes are TRBV10-1 and TRBJ2-3; 10 nucleotides line up with TRBD2. From germline, CDR1 is WNHNN and CDR2 SYGVQD (reference sequence). The CDR3 covers 16 residues. J was trimmed by 0 bases and V by 2 bases; bases with no gene match: 2. The CDR3 DNA reads TGCGCCAGCAGTGAGACTAGCGGGACTAGCACAGATACGCAGTATTTT. Translating it yields CASSETSGTSTDTQYF.

This clone has just one count. The chain has TRBV7-8 and TRBJ2-4; D not resolved. Trimming pared 2 bases from V and 1 base from J, leaving 9 bases between. The CDR3 length is 15 residues. Germline V lookup: CDR1 SGHVS, CDR2 FQNEAQ. CDR3 in DNA: TGTGCCAGCAGCTTATCCTCTGCGGCCAAAAACATTCAGTACTTC. Its translation is CASSLSSAAKNIQYF. The whole variable domain, remainder taken from reference TRBV7-8 and TRBJ2-4, is GAGVSQSPRYKVAKRGQDVALRCDPISGHVSLFWYQQALGQGPEFLTYFQNEAQLDKSGLPSDRFFAERPEGSVSTLKIQRTQQEDSAVYLCASSLSSAAKNIQYFGAGTRLSVL.

The CDR3 loop reads CASSDRGETQYF. CDR3 nucleotides: TGTGCCAGCAGTGACAGGGGAGAGACCCAGTACTTC. V and J are TRBV6-5 and TRBJ2-5, with TRBD1 identical over 8 bases. Germline CDR1 MNHEY, CDR2 SVGAGI. CDR3 length equals 12 residues. The V segment lost 5 bases and the J segment 4 bases; nucleotides outside the gene matches: 0.

The chain recombines TRBV29-1 with TRBJ2-1; a possible D gene is TRBD1 (6 bases). Germline CDR1 and CDR2: SQVTM and ANQGSEA. Trimming shortened V by 7 bases and J by 7 bases, and 26 bases separated the two germline ends. CDR3 length: 16 amino acids. The CDR3 DNA sequence: TGCAGCGCCCTTAACAGGGAAATTTTGATTGGGAATGAGCAGTTCTTC. Its protein product is CSALNREILIGNEQFF.

The chain links TRBV9 to TRBJ2-7; 10 bases line up with TRBD2. The germline gives CDR1 SGDLS, CDR2 YYNGEE. This CDR3 comprises 16 residues. V lost 0 bases to trimming and J lost 6 bases; unmatched junction nucleotides: 9. CDR3 sequence (DNA): TGTGCCAGCAGCGTAGAGAGCGGGAGGGCCCGGGTCGAGCAGTACTTC. Amino acid sequence: CASSVESGRARVEQYF. Looking up the rest from reference TRBV9 and TRBJ2-7 gives the full variable domain: DSGVTQTPKHLITATGQRVTLRCSPRSGDLSVYWYQQSLDQGLQFLIQYYNGEERAKGNILERFSAQQFPDLHSELNLSSLELGDSALYFCASSVESGRARVEQYFGPGTRLTVT.

The chain carries TRBV18 and TRBJ2-2, with 8 positions matching TRBD1. CDR1 and CDR2 from the germline V gene are KGHSH and LQKENI. J gave up 6 bases and V 4 bases, and 7 bases lay outside the gene matches. The CDR3 is 15 residues long. CDR3 region: CASSLRTGSSGELFF. Written as DNA, the CDR3 is TGTGCCAGCTCACTCCGGACAGGGTCCTCCGGGGAGCTGTTTTTT.

This chain joins TRBV7-9 and TRBJ2-3; TRBD2 aligns across 7 bases. The length of the CDR3 is 19 residues. The germline V gene encodes CDR1 SEHNR and CDR2 FQNEAQ (reference sequence). V shed 2 bases, J shed 0 bases, and the junction held 14 bases outside the gene matches. The CDR3 loop reads CASSLFRLGLGASTDTQYF. The CDR3 DNA is TGTGCCAGCAGCTTATTCCGTCTCGGACTAGGTGCTAGCACAGATACGCAGTATTTT.

V and J are TRBV14 and TRBJ2-1, with TRBD2 identical over 12 bases. This CDR3 comprises 14 residues. The trim removed 4 bases at V and 10 bases at J, leaving 5 bases unmatched. In germline, CDR1 is SGHDN, CDR2 FVKESK. In DNA form, the CDR3 reads TGTGCCAGCAGCCTAGGACTAGCGGGACTCGAGCAGTTCTTC. This sequence encodes CASSLGLAGLEQFF.

The CDR3 reads CASSFTRRRMHTDTQYF. The CDR3 DNA reads TGTGCCAGCAGCTTTACTCGTAGACGAATGCACACAGATACGCAGTATTTT. The chain is built from TRBV7-9 and TRBJ2-3; D remains ambiguous. Germline CDR1 is SEHNR and CDR2 is FQNEAQ (reference sequence). Trimming took 3 bases from V and 2 from J, leaving 18 bases between them. The CDR3 is 17 residues long.

The chain has TRBV28 and TRBJ2-2, with 13 nucleotides matching TRBD2. Germline V gene sequence: CDR1 MDHEN, CDR2 SYDVKM. V shed 5 bases and J 6 bases; nucleotides not matched to a gene: 3. The CDR3 consists of 15 residues. The CDR3 DNA follows: TGTGCCAGCAGTCGGGGACTAGCGGGACCCGGGGAGCTGTTTTTT. Protein sequence: CASSRGLAGPGELFF.

This clone showed up just once. This chain links TRBV6-5 with TRBJ2-2, with 8 bases lining up with TRBD1. This CDR3 region has 14 residues. The J segment lost 4 bases and the V segment lost 7 bases, leaving 5 bases of the junction unmatched. The germline gives CDR1 MNHEY, CDR2 SVGAGI. CDR3 region: CASTRTGPTGELFF. CDR3 in DNA: TGTGCCAGCACGAGGACAGGGCCCACCGGGGAGCTGTTTTTT.

The rearrangement joins TRBV27 to TRBJ1-5, with D perhaps matching TRBD1 (5 bases). The germline CDR1 and CDR2 sequences are MNHEY and SMNVEV (reference sequence). Trimming shortened V by 2 bases and J by 0 bases, and 20 bases separated the two germline ends. The CDR3 is made up of 19 amino acids. CDR3 amino acids: CASSLGGAINPVSNQPQHF. As DNA, the CDR3 is TGTGCCAGCAGTTTAGGAGGGGCGATTAACCCAGTTAGCAATCAGCCCCAGCATTTT.

As concerns this clone: The sample has other DNA sequences that encode this CDR3 too. CDR3 residues: CASSFSSNQPQHF. CDR3 in DNA: TGTGCCAGCAGCTTTTCCTCAAATCAGCCCCAGCATTTT. The V call is TRBV7-9, the J call TRBJ1-5; D is unresolved. This CDR3 comprises 13 residues. V was shortened by 3 bases and J by 4 bases, with 7 bases between the two germline ends. The germline V gene has CDR1 SEHNR and CDR2 FQNEAQ (reference sequence).

This chain uses TRBV9 with TRBJ2-1; 9 nucleotides match TRBD1. Germline V gives CDR1 SGDLS, CDR2 YYNGEE. Losses at the gene ends were 4 bases for V and 8 bases for J; bases not matched to a gene: 16. The CDR3 totals 17 residues. CDR3: CASSTHSPTTGGDEQFF. The CDR3 region has the DNA TGTGCCAGCAGCACCCACTCGCCCACGACAGGGGGTGATGAGCAGTTCTTC.

The chain links TRBV5-6 to TRBJ2-5; the match to TRBD2 covers 7 bases. Germline CDR1 and CDR2: SGHDT and YYEEEE. V lost 4 bases to trimming and J lost 4 bases; unmatched junction nucleotides: 7. The CDR3 consists of 14 residues. CDR3 region: CASSRTSRGETQYF. CDR3 in DNA: TGTGCCAGCAGCCGGACTAGTCGGGGAGAGACCCAGTACTTC.

The J gene is TRBJ1-4, the V gene TRBV30; TRBD1 might be the D (6 bases). Germline loops: CDR1 GTSNPN, CDR2 SVGIG (reference sequence). This CDR3 is 13 amino acids long. V lost 1 base and J 8 bases, leaving 11 bases between the germline ends. The CDR3 DNA reads as TGTGCCTGGAGTGGCCAGGGGTACGAAAAACTGTTTTTT. Translated, it gives CAWSGQGYEKLFF. Full variable domain (missing parts from reference TRBV30 and TRBJ1-4): SQTIHQWPATLVQPVGSPLSLECTVEGTSNPNLYWYRQAAGRGLQLLFYSVGIGQISSEVPQNLSASRPQDRQFILSSKKLLLSDSGFYLCAWSGQGYEKLFFGSGTQLSVL.

The chain recombines TRBV6-4 with TRBJ2-3; D perhaps matches TRBD2 (6 bases). Germline V gives CDR1 MRHNA, CDR2 SNTAGT. Trimming took 6 bases from V and 3 from J, leaving 16 bases between them. The CDR3 runs 15 residues. The CDR3 DNA reads TGTGCCAGCAGGGGGGGACTGGATCCAACAGATACGCAGTATTTT. This encodes CASRGGLDPTDTQYF.

This clone occurred once. This chain links TRBV14 with TRBJ2-1, with D perhaps TRBD2 (6 bases). Germline CDR1 is SGHDN and CDR2 is FVKESK. Trimming removed 2 bases at V and 5 bases at J, with 16 bases between. The CDR3 extends over 16 amino acids. The CDR3 reads CASSQLALAVNNEQFF. In DNA form, the CDR3 reads TGTGCCAGCAGCCAATTGGCATTAGCGGTTAACAATGAGCAGTTCTTC.